This passage covers 23 T cell receptor beta chains from one sample sequenced in a study of blood T cell repertoires in COVID-19. Profiled with immunoSEQ multiplex PCR; TCRdb holds only in-frame clones, not every one. The sample holds about 84,000 clones; 70% to 75% are singletons and the top ten take approximately 5.4%. Sequenced input: peripheral blood. The receptor source for this set is a man aged 45-60 years with active or convalescent COVID-19.

The rearrangement uses TRBV5-4 and TRBJ1-6, with a possible D match to TRBD1 (5 bases). The germline V and J ends were trimmed by 10 bases and 10 bases, with 18 bases remaining between them. The CDR3 contains 13 residues. From germline, CDR1 is SGHNT and CDR2 YYREEE (reference sequence). CDR3 nucleotide sequence: TGTGCCTCCAGCCTCCAGGGCGGATCACCCCTCCACTTT. Amino acids: CASSLQGGSPLHF.

The CDR3 is CASSLEGYGEQFF. DNA for the CDR3: TGTGCCAGCAGCTTGGAGGGGTACGGTGAGCAGTTCTTC. The chain uses TRBV5-4 and TRBJ2-1, with a tentative D call TRBD1 (5 bases). Trimming pared 0 bases from V and 9 bases from J, leaving 10 bases between. The germline CDR1 and CDR2 sequences are SGHNT and YYREEE (reference sequence). The CDR3 is made up of 13 amino acids.

This clone was observed a few times. The genes are TRBV2 and TRBJ1-2; D might be TRBD1 (6 bases). Germline V gene data show CDR1 as SNHLY and CDR2 as FYNNEI. V lost 7 bases to trimming and J lost 8 bases, with 14 bases between them. The length of the CDR3 is 12 residues. CDR3 sequence reads: CASKGEFRGYTF. CDR3 DNA: TGTGCCAGCAAGGGGGAGTTCCGGGGCTACACCTTC. The complete variable domain, with remaining parts taken from reference TRBV2 and TRBJ1-2, reads EPEVTQTPSHQVTQMGQEVILRCVPISNHLYFYWYRQILGQKVEFLVSFYNNEISEKSEIFDDQFSVERPDGSNFTLKIRSTKLEDSAMYFCASKGEFRGYTFGSGTRLTVV.

V gene TRBV12-5 combines with J gene TRBJ2-1; TRBD2 matches at 8 bases. Trimming took 7 bases from V and 0 from J; bases not matched to a gene: 5. The V gene's germline CDR1 is LGHNT and CDR2 FRNRAP. This CDR3 spans 15 amino acids. CDR3 protein: CASAVSGGSYNEQFF. In nucleotides, the CDR3 is TGTGCTAGTGCCGTAAGCGGGGGCTCCTACAATGAGCAGTTCTTC. Full variable domain (outside the CDR3, taken from reference TRBV12-5 and TRBJ2-1): DARVTQTPRHKVTEMGQEVTMRCQPILGHNTVFWYRQTMMQGLELLAYFRNRAPLDDSGMPKDRFSAEMPDATLATLKIQPSEPRDSAVYFCASAVSGGSYNEQFFGPGTRLTVL.

A few counts support this clone. This CDR3 is CASSLKRGGRDTEAFF. The DNA of the CDR3 is TGTGCCAGCAGTCTTAAGAGGGGGGGCAGGGACACTGAAGCTTTCTTT. The chain carries TRBV3-1 (or the pseudogene TRBV3-2) and TRBJ1-1; D is possibly TRBD1 (6 bases). V lost 6 bases and J lost 3, with 20 bases in between. This CDR3 comprises 16 residues. Germline CDR1 and CDR2: LGHDT and YNNKEL (reference sequence).

The chain has TRBV4-3 and TRBJ2-7; 7 bases agree with TRBD2. The CDR3 covers 16 residues. Germline V gene lookup returns CDR1 LGHNA and CDR2 YSLEER. J lost 2 bases, V lost 5 bases, and 12 bases had no gene match. CDR3 bases: TGCGCCAGCAGCGGAGGGGTGACGGGAGGAGCCTACGAGCAGTACTTC. Its protein is CASSGGVTGGAYEQYF.

This clone is categorized as medium-sized. The chain employs TRBV6-5 and TRBJ2-7, with 9 positions matching TRBD1. V was pared by 5 bases and J by 2 bases, with 7 bases of the junction left unmatched. The length of the CDR3 is 15 residues. Germline CDR1 MNHEY, CDR2 SVGAGI. CDR3 DNA sequence: TGTGCCAGCAGTATGGTCGGGACAGGGACCTACGAGCAGTACTTC. It yields the protein CASSMVGTGTYEQYF.

The chain carries TRBV6-5 and TRBJ1-1; TRBD1 matches at 7 bases. Germline trimming cut 5 bases from V and 1 base from J; bases unmatched to any gene: 4. This CDR3 comprises 14 residues. Germline values: CDR1 MNHEY, CDR2 SVGAGI. CDR3: CASSLTGENTEAFF. CDR3 DNA sequence: TGTGCCAGCAGTCTTACAGGGGAGAACACTGAAGCTTTCTTT.

The V gene is TRBV5-1, the J gene TRBJ1-5, with D possibly TRBD1 on 5 matching bases. The CDR3 length is 14 residues. CDR1 and CDR2 from the germline V gene are SGHRS and YFSETQ. Between the trimmed V and J ends, which lost 4 bases and 4 bases, there was a span of 12 bases. This CDR3 is CASSPGEQNQPQHF. Here the CDR3 DNA reads TGCGCCAGCAGCCCGGGGGAACAGAATCAGCCCCAGCATTTT. Looking up the rest from reference TRBV5-1 and TRBJ1-5 gives the full variable domain: KAGVTQTPRYLIKTRGQQVTLSCSPISGHRSVSWYQQTPGQGLQFLFEYFSETQRNKGNFPGRFSGRQFSNSRSEMNVSTLELGDSALYLCASSPGEQNQPQHFGDGTRLSIL.

This clone was observed a single time. This chain connects TRBV7-2 to TRBJ2-1, with 9 bases matching TRBD2. CDR3 size: 16 residues. CDR1 is SGHTA and CDR2 is FQGNSA in the germline V gene. With 1 base clipped from V and 3 bases from J, the junction kept 4 bases outside the gene matches. This chain's CDR3 is CASSLGGLASYNEQFF. The CDR3 DNA reads as TGTGCCAGCAGCTTAGGGGGACTAGCTAGCTACAATGAGCAGTTCTTC. Full variable domain (outside the CDR3, taken from reference TRBV7-2 and TRBJ2-1): GAGVSQSPSNKVTEKGKDVELRCDPISGHTALYWYRQSLGQGLEFLIYFQGNSAPDKSGLPSDRFSAERTGGSVSTLTIQRTQQEDSAVYLCASSLGGLASYNEQFFGPGTRLTVL.

This clone was counted only a few times. The chain recombines TRBV7-2 with TRBJ1-1, with D possibly being TRBD1 (6 bases). Deletions cut 5 bases from V and 4 bases from J, with 14 bases between. The length of the CDR3 is 14 residues. Per germline, CDR1 SGHTA and CDR2 FQGNSA. The CDR3 coding sequence is TGTGCCAGCAGCACGGGAGGAGGGGGCACTGAAGCTTTCTTT. Its translation: CASSTGGGGTEAFF.

V usage is TRBV12-3 or TRBV12-4 and J usage is TRBJ2-7; possible D gene TRBD1, 7 bases. CDR3 size: 13 residues. Trimming cost V 5 bases and J 5 bases, with 13 bases left between them. The CDR3 protein is CASSSQGGHEQYF. The CDR3 DNA follows: TGTGCCAGCAGTAGCCAGGGGGGTCACGAGCAGTACTTC.

The chain couples TRBV14 to TRBJ1-1, with TRBD1 matching over 8 bases. The CDR3 totals 13 residues. The V gene end was trimmed by 0 bases and the J gene end by 8 bases; junction bases not matched to a gene: 2. Looked up from germline, CDR1 is SGHDN and CDR2 is FVKESK. The CDR3 protein is CASSQDWTGEAFF. For the CDR3, the DNA is TGTGCCAGCAGCCAAGATTGGACAGGGGAAGCTTTCTTT.

This rearrangement joins TRBV21-1 to TRBJ1-3. TRBV21-1 is a listed pseudogene. This CDR3 spans 16 amino acids. The DNA of the CDR3 is TGTGCCAGCAGCAAAGGAAAAGGGGGGGATGGAAACACCATATATTTT. It is translated as CASSKGKGGDGNTIYF.

This clone was found a few times. This chain uses TRBV27 with TRBJ2-2; TRBD1 might be the D (5 bases). The V and J ends lost 6 bases and 1 base respectively, with 9 bases between them. This CDR3 is 14 amino acids long. Per germline, CDR1 MNHEY and CDR2 SMNVEV (reference sequence). CDR3 nucleotide sequence: TGTGCCAGCAGCCGAACAGGGAACACCGGGGAGCTGTTTTTT. This translates into CASSRTGNTGELFF.

This chain joins TRBV28 and TRBJ2-1; D gene ambiguous. With 5 bases removed from V and 0 bases from J, the gap between germline ends came to 14 bases. The CDR3 is made up of 16 amino acids. The germline gives CDR1 MDHEN, CDR2 SYDVKM. CDR3 region: CASSPRGSSSYNEQFF. For the CDR3, the DNA is TGTGCCAGCAGTCCCCGAGGCTCGAGCTCCTACAATGAGCAGTTCTTC.

The rearrangement joins TRBV9 to TRBJ2-3; 9 positions agree with TRBD2. With 2 bases clipped from V and 2 bases from J, the junction kept 12 bases outside the gene matches. The V gene's germline CDR1 is SGDLS and CDR2 YYNGEE. CDR3 length equals 18 residues. The CDR3 reads CASSVDQPSGAPTDTQYF. As DNA, the CDR3 is TGTGCCAGCAGCGTTGACCAACCTAGCGGGGCTCCCACAGATACGCAGTATTTT.

The chain recombines TRBV19 with TRBJ1-2; D is ambiguous. Germline CDR1 LNHDA, CDR2 SQIVND (reference sequence). The CDR3 contains 9 residues. Trimming pared 5 bases from V and 10 bases from J, leaving 5 bases between. Here the CDR3 reads CASSLPYTF. CDR3 in DNA: TGTGCCAGTAGTCTACCCTACACCTTC.

This clone has just a few counts. The V gene is TRBV28, the J gene TRBJ1-3; a possible D gene is TRBD1 (5 bases). Per germline, CDR1 MDHEN and CDR2 SYDVKM. This CDR3 is built from 14 residues. The ends were cut back, 2 bases at V and 2 bases at J, with 7 bases in the middle. CDR3 sequence reads: CASSLQTAGNTIYF. The CDR3 nucleotides read TGTGCCAGCAGTTTACAGACAGCTGGAAACACCATATATTTT.

The chain has TRBV12-2 and TRBJ2-5; the table's D gene call, TRBD2, was not cross checked with the DNA. TRBV12-2 has pseudogene status. The length of the CDR3 is 18 residues. CDR3 amino acids: CASRLATSGGALQETQYF. CDR3 nucleotide sequence: TGTGCAAGTCGCTTAGCGACTAGCGGGGGGGCCCTACAAGAGACCCAGTACTTC.

The chain has TRBV30 and TRBJ2-7; TRBD1 matches 11 bases. Germline V gene data show CDR1 as GTSNPN and CDR2 as SVGIG (reference sequence). The J segment lost 4 bases and the V segment lost 3 bases, leaving 5 bases of the junction unmatched. This CDR3 spans 14 amino acids. CDR3 sequence reads: CAWSLDRGLYEQYF. The CDR3 region has the DNA TGTGCCTGGAGCCTGGACAGGGGGCTGTACGAGCAGTACTTC.

The chain is built from TRBV15 and TRBJ1-3; D not certain. The CDR3 runs to 19 residues. Looked up from germline, CDR1 is LNHNV and CDR2 is YYDKDF (reference sequence). Trimming took 0 bases from V and 0 from J, leaving 18 bases between them. The CDR3 coding sequence is TGTGCCACCAGCAGAGATCGGGGAGGGTCCCTTTTCTCTGGAAACACCATATATTTT. It yields the protein CATSRDRGGSLFSGNTIYF.

The rearrangement links TRBV18 to TRBJ2-5, with a possible D match to TRBD2 (6 bases). Trimming took 0 bases from V and 0 from J, leaving 8 bases between them. CDR3 length: 15 amino acids. Germline V gene lookup returns CDR1 KGHSH and CDR2 LQKENI. The CDR3 bases are TGTGCCAGCTCACCACCTCTAGCGAACCAAGAGACCCAGTACTTC. Protein product: CASSPPLANQETQYF.